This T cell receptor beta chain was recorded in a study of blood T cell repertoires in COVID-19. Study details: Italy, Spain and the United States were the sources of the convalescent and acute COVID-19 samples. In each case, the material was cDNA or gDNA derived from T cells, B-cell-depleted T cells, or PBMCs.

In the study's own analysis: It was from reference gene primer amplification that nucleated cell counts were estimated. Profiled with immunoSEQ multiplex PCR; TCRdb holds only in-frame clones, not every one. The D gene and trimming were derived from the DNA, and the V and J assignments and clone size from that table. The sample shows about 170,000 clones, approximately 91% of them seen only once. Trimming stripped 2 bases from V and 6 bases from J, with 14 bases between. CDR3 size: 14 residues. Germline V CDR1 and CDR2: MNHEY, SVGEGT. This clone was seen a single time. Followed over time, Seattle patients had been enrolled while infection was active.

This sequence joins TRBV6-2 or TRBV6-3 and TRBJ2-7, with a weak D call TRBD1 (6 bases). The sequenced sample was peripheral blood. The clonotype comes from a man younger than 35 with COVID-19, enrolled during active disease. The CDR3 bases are TGTGCCAGCAGTTACACAGGGAACGGGGTCGAGCAGTACTTC. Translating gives CASSYTGNGVEQYF.